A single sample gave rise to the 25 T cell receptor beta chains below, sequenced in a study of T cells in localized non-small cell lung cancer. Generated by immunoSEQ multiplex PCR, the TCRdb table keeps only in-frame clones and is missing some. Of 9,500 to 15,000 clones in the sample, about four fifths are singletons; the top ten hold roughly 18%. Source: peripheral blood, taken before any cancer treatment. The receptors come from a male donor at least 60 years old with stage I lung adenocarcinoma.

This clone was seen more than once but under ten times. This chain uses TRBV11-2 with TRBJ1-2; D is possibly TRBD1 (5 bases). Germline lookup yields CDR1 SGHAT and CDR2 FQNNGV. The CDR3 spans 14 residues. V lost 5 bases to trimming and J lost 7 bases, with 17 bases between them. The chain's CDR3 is CASSQEQDRAGYTF. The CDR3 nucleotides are TGTGCCAGCAGCCAGGAACAGGACCGGGCTGGCTACACCTTC.

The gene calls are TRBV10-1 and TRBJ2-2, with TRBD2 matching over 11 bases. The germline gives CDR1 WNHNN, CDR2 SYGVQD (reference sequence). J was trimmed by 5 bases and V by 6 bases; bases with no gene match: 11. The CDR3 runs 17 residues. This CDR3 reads CASSRLAGTPGTGELFF. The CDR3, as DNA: TGCGCCAGCAGCCGACTAGCGGGAACCCCGGGGACCGGGGAGCTGTTTTTT.

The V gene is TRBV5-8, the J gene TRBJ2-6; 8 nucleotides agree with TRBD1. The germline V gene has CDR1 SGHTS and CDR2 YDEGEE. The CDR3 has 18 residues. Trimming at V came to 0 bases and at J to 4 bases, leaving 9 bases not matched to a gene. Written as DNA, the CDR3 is TGTGCCAGCAGCTTGGGCGCCAGGGGGCTGTCGGGGGCCAACGTCCTGACTTTC. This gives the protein CASSLGARGLSGANVLTF.

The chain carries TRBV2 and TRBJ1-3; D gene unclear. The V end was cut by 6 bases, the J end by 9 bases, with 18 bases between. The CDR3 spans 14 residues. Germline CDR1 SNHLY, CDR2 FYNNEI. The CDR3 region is CASSPTWTGGTIYF. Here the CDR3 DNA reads TGTGCCAGCAGCCCCACTTGGACGGGAGGCACCATATATTTT.

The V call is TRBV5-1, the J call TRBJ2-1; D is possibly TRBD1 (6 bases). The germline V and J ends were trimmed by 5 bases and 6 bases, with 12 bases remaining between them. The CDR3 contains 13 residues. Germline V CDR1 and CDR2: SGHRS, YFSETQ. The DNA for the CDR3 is TGCGCCAGCAGTTCAGGGGCCCGCAATGAGCAGTTCTTC. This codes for CASSSGARNEQFF.

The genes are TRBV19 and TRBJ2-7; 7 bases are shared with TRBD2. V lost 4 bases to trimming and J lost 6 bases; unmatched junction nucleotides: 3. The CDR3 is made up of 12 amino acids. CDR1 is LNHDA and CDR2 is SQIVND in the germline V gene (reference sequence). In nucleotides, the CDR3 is TGTGCCAGTAGTACCAGGGAGGGCGAGCAGTACTTC. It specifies CASSTREGEQYF.

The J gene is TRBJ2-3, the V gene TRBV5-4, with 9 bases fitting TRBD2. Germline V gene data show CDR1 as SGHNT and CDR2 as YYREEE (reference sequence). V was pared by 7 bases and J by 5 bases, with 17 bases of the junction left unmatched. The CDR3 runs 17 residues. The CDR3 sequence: CASAPRGREGLGDTQYF. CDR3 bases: TGTGCCAGCGCCCCACGGGGGCGGGAGGGCCTGGGAGATACGCAGTATTTT.

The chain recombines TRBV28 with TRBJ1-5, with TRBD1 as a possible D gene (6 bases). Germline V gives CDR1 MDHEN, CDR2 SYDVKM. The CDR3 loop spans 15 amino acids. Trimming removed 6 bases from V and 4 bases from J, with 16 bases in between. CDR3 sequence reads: CASRFGGGQNQPQHF. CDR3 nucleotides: TGTGCCAGCAGGTTTGGAGGGGGGCAAAATCAGCCCCAGCATTTT.

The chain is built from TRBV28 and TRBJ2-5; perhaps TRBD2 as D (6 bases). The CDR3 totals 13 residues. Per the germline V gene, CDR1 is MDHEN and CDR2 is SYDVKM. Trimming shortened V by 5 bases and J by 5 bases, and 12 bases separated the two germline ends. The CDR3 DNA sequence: TGTGCCAGCAGTGGGACTCGCGGGGAGACCCAGTACTTC. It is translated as CASSGTRGETQYF.

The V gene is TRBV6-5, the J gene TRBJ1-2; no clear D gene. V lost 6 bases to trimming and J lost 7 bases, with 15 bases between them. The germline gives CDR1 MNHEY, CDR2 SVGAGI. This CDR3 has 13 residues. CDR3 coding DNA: TGTGCCAGCAGCCGCCTCTCTGAGGGTGGCTACACCTTC. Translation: CASSRLSEGGYTF.

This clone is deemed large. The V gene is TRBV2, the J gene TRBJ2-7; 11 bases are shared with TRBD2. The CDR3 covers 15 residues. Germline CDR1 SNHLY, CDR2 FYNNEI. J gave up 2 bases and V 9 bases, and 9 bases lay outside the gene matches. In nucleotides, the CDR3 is TGTGCCAGGTCACGGGCGGGACTAGCGGCCTACGAGCAGTACTTC. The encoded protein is CARSRAGLAAYEQYF.

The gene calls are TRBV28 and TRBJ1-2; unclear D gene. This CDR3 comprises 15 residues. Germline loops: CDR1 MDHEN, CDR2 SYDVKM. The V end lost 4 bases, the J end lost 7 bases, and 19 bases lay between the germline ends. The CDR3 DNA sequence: TGTGCCAGCAGTTCCGTAAGGCCCAATAATAGTGGCTACACCTTC. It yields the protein CASSSVRPNNSGYTF.

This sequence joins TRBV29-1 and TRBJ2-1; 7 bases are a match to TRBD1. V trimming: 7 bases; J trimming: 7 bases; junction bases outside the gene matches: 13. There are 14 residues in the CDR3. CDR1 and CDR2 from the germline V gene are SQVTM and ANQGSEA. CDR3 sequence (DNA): TGCAGCGCAGCAGGGGGTCTATTAAAAAATGAGCAGTTCTTC. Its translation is CSAAGGLLKNEQFF.

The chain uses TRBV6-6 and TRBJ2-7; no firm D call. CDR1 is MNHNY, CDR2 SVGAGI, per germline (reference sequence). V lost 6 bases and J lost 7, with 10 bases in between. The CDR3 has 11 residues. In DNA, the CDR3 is TGTGCCAGCAGCAGACAAGGGGAGCAGTACTTC. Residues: CASSRQGEQYF.

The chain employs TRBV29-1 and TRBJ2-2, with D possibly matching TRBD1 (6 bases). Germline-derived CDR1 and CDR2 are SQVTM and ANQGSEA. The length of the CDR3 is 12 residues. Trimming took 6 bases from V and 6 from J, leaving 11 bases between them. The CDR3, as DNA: TGCAGCGTACAGGGATGGGCCGGGGAGCTGTTTTTT. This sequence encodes CSVQGWAGELFF.

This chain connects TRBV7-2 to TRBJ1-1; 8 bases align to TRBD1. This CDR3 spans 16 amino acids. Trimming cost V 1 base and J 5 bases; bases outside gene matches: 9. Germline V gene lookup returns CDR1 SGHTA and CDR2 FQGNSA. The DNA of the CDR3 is TGTGCCAGCAGCTTAGGGCAGGGGGCGCGTGTAACTGAAGCTTTCTTT. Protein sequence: CASSLGQGARVTEAFF. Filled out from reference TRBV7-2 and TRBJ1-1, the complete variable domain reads GAGVSQSPSNKVTEKGKDVELRCDPISGHTALYWYRQSLGQGLEFLIYFQGNSAPDKSGLPSDRFSAERTGGSVSTLTIQRTQQEDSAVYLCASSLGQGARVTEAFFGQGTRLTVV.

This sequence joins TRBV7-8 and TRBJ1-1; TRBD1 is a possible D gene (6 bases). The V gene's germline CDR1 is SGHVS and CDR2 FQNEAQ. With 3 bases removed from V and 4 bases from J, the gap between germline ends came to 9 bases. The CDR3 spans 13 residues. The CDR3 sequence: CASSLGARTEAFF. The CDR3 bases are TGTGCCAGCAGCTTGGGGGCGCGCACTGAAGCTTTCTTT.

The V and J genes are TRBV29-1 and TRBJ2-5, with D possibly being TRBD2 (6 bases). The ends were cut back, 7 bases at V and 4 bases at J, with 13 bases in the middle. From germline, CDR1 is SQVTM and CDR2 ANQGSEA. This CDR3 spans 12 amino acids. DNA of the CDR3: TGCAGCGCATCGGGAGTGAGAGAGACCCAGTACTTC. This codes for CSASGVRETQYF.

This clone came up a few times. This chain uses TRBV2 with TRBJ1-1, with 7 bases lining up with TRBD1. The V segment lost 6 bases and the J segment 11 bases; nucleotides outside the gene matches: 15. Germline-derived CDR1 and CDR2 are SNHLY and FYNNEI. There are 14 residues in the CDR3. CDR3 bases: TGTGCCAGCAGACCCTCCGGACAGGCGCGGAGGGCTTTCTTT. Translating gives CASRPSGQARRAFF.

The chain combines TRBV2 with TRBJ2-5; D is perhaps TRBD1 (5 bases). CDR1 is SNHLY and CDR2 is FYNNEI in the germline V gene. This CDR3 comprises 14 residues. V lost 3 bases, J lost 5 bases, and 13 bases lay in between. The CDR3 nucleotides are TGTGCCAGCAGTGACCTTGCAGGGTGGGAGACCCAGTACTTC. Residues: CASSDLAGWETQYF.

CDR3 region: CASSLGLAEWDEQFF. CDR3 in DNA: TGTGCCAGCAGCTTAGGACTAGCGGAATGGGATGAGCAGTTCTTC. This chain connects TRBV7-9 to TRBJ2-1, with 9 positions matching TRBD2. V lost 1 base to trimming and J lost 8 bases; unmatched junction nucleotides: 6. CDR1 is SEHNR, CDR2 FQNEAQ, per germline (reference sequence). This CDR3 has 15 residues.

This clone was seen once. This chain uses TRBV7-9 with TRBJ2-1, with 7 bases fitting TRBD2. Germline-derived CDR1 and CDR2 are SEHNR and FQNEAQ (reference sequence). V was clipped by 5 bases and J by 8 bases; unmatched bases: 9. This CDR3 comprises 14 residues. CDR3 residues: CASSQRTSKDEQFF. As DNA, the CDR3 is TGTGCCAGCAGCCAGAGGACTAGTAAAGATGAGCAGTTCTTC.

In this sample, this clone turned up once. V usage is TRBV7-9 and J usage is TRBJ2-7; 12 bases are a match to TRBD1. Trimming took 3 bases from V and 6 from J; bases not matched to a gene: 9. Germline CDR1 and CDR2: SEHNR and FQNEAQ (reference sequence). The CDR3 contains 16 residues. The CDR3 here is CASSFDPGQGASEQYF. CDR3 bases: TGTGCCAGCAGCTTTGATCCGGGACAGGGGGCGAGCGAGCAGTACTTC. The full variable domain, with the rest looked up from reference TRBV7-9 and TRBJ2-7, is DTGVSQNPRHKITKRGQNVTFRCDPISEHNRLYWYRQTLGQGPEFLTYFQNEAQLEKSRLLSDRFSAERPKGSFSTLEIQRTEQGDSAMYLCASSFDPGQGASEQYFGPGTRLTVT.

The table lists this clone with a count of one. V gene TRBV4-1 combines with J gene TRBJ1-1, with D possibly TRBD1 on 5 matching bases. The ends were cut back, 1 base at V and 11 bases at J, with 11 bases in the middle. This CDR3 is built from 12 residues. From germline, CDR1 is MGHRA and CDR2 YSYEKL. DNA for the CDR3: TGCGCCAGCAGCCAAGGGGTTAGGGACGCTTTCTTT. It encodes CASSQGVRDAFF.

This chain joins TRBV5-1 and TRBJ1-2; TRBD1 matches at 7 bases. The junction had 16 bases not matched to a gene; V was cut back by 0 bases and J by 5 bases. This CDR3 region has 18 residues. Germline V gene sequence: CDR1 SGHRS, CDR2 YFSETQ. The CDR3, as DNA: TGCGCCAGCAGCTTGGATGGGACAGCGGGTAGCGCATCTTATGGCTACACCTTC. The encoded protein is CASSLDGTAGSASYGYTF.